The rows below give T cell receptor beta chains drawn from one sample of a study of human T cells and chemical hapten exposure. TCRdb independently ran MiXCR on the RACE reads; one entry per CDR3 protein. This sample yields under 90,000 distinct CDR3 sequences, of which 8.5% are seen a single time; under 3.5% belongs to the top ten. The material sequenced was whole blood, taken in connection with sensitization to the hapten diphenylcyclopropenone (DPC). Receptors originate from a woman in her fifties or sixties with alopecia areata. Some clones in this sample may be carry-over from other donors' samples. Each CDR3 is given with its conserved first and last residue. Each record gives: clone size, D gene, V gene, J gene, CDR3 protein, CDR3 DNA. The D gene is left open where the match is weak. Size tells how often a clone was seen (once, few, many) or the class of an expanded clone, and some rows leave it out.

NA,NA,TRBV29-1,TRBJ2-7,CSVEDHGYEQYF,TGCAGCGTTGAAGATCACGGGTACGAGCAGTACTTC
NA,TRBD2,TRBV6-5,TRBJ2-1,CASSYSGTTRDEQFF,TGTGCCAGCAGTTACTCGGGGACTACGAGGGATGAGCAGTTCTTC
many,TRBD1,TRBV2,TRBJ2-1,CASRAGTGMGLEQFF,TGTGCCAGCAGGGCCGGGACAGGGATGGGACTAGAGCAGTTCTTC
few,NA,TRBV12-3/TRBV12-4,TRBJ1-4,CASSLATGTTNEKLFF,TGTGCCAGCAGTTTAGCGACGGGGACAACTAATGAAAAACTGTTTTTT
few,NA,TRBV12-3/TRBV12-4,TRBJ2-1,CASGVDSGEQFF,TGTGCCAGCGGAGTCGACTCGGGGGAGCAGTTCTTC
few,NA,TRBV7-2,TRBJ2-4,CASSVRGVGNIQYF,TGTGCCAGCAGCGTGAGAGGAGTCGGAAACATTCAGTACTTC
few,NA,TRBV20-1,TRBJ1-5,CSARGGKESQPQHF,TGCAGTGCTAGAGGGGGTAAGGAATCTCAGCCCCAGCATTTT
many,TRBD1,TRBV4-3,TRBJ2-1,CASRSDRGPYNEQFF,TGCGCCAGCCGCTCTGACAGGGGGCCATACAATGAGCAGTTCTTC
NA,NA,TRBV6-1,TRBJ2-1,CASTKGQGGGYNEQFF,TGTGCCAGCACGAAGGGGCAGGGTGGGGGTTACAATGAGCAGTTCTTC
many,NA,TRBV14,TRBJ1-6,CASSPKRGSPLHF,TGTGCCAGCAGCCCTAAAAGGGGTTCACCCCTCCACTTT
few,NA,TRBV6-2/TRBV6-3,TRBJ2-3,CASSDPLDYTDTQYF,TGTGCCAGCAGTGATCCACTAGACTACACAGATACGCAGTATTTT
many,TRBD2,TRBV29-1,TRBJ2-1,CSVAVKGLKNEQFF,TGCAGCGTTGCAGTTAAGGGACTAAAGAATGAGCAGTTCTTC
many,TRBD1,TRBV12-3/TRBV12-4,TRBJ1-5,CASSLLGGDQPQHF,TGTGCCAGCAGTTTGCTAGGGGGCGATCAGCCCCAGCATTTT
NA,NA,TRBV7-9,TRBJ2-3,CASSLRGTQYF,TGTGCCAGCAGCTTACGGGGTACGCAGTATTTT
few,NA,TRBV29-1,TRBJ2-5,CSVEDRAGQETQYF,TGCAGCGTTGAAGATAGGGCAGGCCAAGAGACCCAGTACTTC
many,TRBD2,TRBV20-1,TRBJ2-3,CSVSGVAGGRGTQYF,TGCAGTGTTTCCGGAGTAGCGGGAGGTCGCGGTACGCAGTATTTT
few,NA,TRBV4-1,TRBJ2-7,CASSQDGSGLIYEQYF,TGCGCCAGCAGCCAAGATGGGTCAGGCCTTATCTACGAGCAGTACTTC
many,NA,TRBV12-3/TRBV12-4,TRBJ1-5,CASSVGGSNQPQHF,TGTGCCAGCAGTGTGGGGGGTAGCAATCAGCCCCAGCATTTT
few,NA,TRBV27,TRBJ2-1,CASSTRSSSTHNEQFF,TGTGCCAGCAGTACCCGGTCTTCAAGTACCCACAATGAGCAGTTCTTC
few,NA,TRBV5-4,TRBJ2-3,CASSSDRTDTQYF,TGTGCCAGCAGCTCGGACCGCACAGATACGCAGTATTTT
NA,NA,TRBV21-1,TRBJ1-1,CASSSRWSKDTEAFF,TGTGCCAGCAGCTCACGGTGGAGTAAGGACACTGAAGCTTTCTTT
NA,NA,TRBV7-8,TRBJ2-4,CASSLRDGWNIQYF,TGTGCCAGCAGCTTGAGAGACGGGTGGAACATTCAGTACTTC
many,TRBD1,TRBV6-6,TRBJ1-1,CASSIDRGTTEAFF,TGTGCCAGCAGTATTGACAGGGGGACCACTGAAGCTTTCTTT
NA,NA,TRBV27,TRBJ2-7,CASSLVAGGSSYEQYF,TGTGCCAGCAGTTTAGTTGCAGGGGGGAGCTCCTACGAGCAGTACTTC
few,TRBD1,TRBV29-1,TRBJ1-5,CSAGTAEQPQHF,TGCAGCGCTGGGACAGCTGAACAGCCCCAGCATTTT
NA,TRBD1,TRBV2,TRBJ1-6,CASGDRVYSPLHF,TGTGCCAGCGGGGACAGGGTCTATTCACCCCTCCACTTT
NA,NA,TRBV6-6,TRBJ1-6,CASSSNDRSDNSPLHF,TGTGCCAGCAGTTCCAACGACCGTTCCGATAATTCACCCCTCCACTTT
NA,NA,TRBV5-1,TRBJ1-1,CASSLVAAGAEAFF,TGCGCCAGCAGCTTGGTTGCGGCCGGGGCTGAAGCTTTCTTT
NA,NA,TRBV27,TRBJ1-6,CASSRSPGSDNSPLHF,TGTGCCAGCAGCAGGAGTCCGGGGTCTGATAATTCACCCCTCCACTTT
NA,NA,TRBV21-1,TRBJ2-5,CASSKGEAEGMDETQYF,TGTGCCAGCAGCAAAGGGGAGGCGGAGGGGATGGATGAGACCCAGTACTTC
few,NA,TRBV7-9,TRBJ2-3,CASSLGFSSTDTQYF,TGTGCCAGCAGCTTAGGGTTCAGCTCCACAGATACGCAGTATTTT
NA,NA,TRBV29-1,TRBJ2-3,CSGEGTSRTDTQYF,TGCAGCGGCGAGGGGACCTCGCGCACAGATACGCAGTATTTT
few,TRBD1,TRBV20-1,TRBJ1-2,CSARGTGNTF,TGCAGTGCTAGAGGGACAGGGAACACCTTC
few,TRBD1,TRBV5-1,TRBJ1-2,CASSPRDRGSYGYTF,TGCGCCAGCAGCCCAAGGGACAGGGGTTCCTATGGCTACACCTTC
NA,NA,TRBV5-6,TRBJ1-2,CASSFSSDSYGYTF,TGTGCCAGCAGCTTTTCCAGTGACTCCTATGGCTACACCTTC
many,NA,TRBV5-1,TRBJ1-2,CASSGDTHYGYTF,TGCGCCAGCAGCGGGGACACCCACTATGGCTACACCTTC
NA,TRBD2,TRBV2,TRBJ2-7,CATRGRAYEQYF,TGTGCCACCCGAGGGAGGGCCTACGAGCAGTACTTC
few,NA,TRBV13,TRBJ1-2,CASSLGRAPGWYTF,TGTGCCAGCAGCTTAGGGAGGGCCCCAGGGTGGTACACCTTC
NA,TRBD2,TRBV7-8,TRBJ2-7,CASSLPGGRVYEQYF,TGTGCCAGCAGCCTACCCGGCGGGAGGGTCTACGAGCAGTACTTC
many,TRBD1,TRBV27,TRBJ1-1,CASSSLLSGGGPNTEAFF,TGTGCCAGCAGTTCCCTCCTCTCAGGGGGCGGACCGAACACTGAAGCTTTCTTT